This is a list of T cell receptor beta chains from one sample in a study of blood T cell repertoires in COVID-19. The assay was immunoSEQ multiplex PCR, and TCRdb's table has in-frame clones only and misses some. The sample lists tens of thousands of clones; around 85% were seen once. The sample taken for sequencing was peripheral blood. Receptors were obtained from a human donor in a cohort sampled during active COVID-19. Each CDR3 is given with its conserved first and last residue. The D gene is left open where the match is weak. Clone size is not always given. Where it is, it says once, few, many or a class for expanded clones.

>TRBV5-1|.|.|TRBJ2-1
TGCGCCAGCAGCTTCGAGACCTACAATGAGCAGTTCTTC
CASSFETYNEQFF
>TRBV28|.|.|TRBJ1-1
TGTGCCAGCAGCTCAAATGGGGCCGGGGGGGTGAACACTGAAGCTTTCTTT
CASSSNGAGGVNTEAFF
>TRBV5-1|TRBD1|.|TRBJ1-3
TGCGCCAGCAGCTTGGCGGGACAGGCGGGAAACACCATATATTTT
CASSLAGQAGNTIYF
>TRBV6-2/TRBV6-3|.|few|TRBJ1-1
TGTGCCAGCAGTTACTCGAAAGTAGGGGTCCTACCTGAAGCTTTCTTT
CASSYSKVGVLPEAFF
>TRBV27|TRBD1|.|TRBJ2-4
TGTGCCAGCAGTCCACGCGACAGGGTGACTGGTCAGTACTTC
CASSPRDRVTGQYF
>TRBV3-1/TRBV3-2|.|.|TRBJ2-7
TGTGCCAGCAGCCACCGGGAAGCATACGAGCAGTACTTC
CASSHREAYEQYF
>TRBV6-5|TRBD2|medium-sized|TRBJ2-3
TGTGCCAGCAGTTACGAAGGGACTAGCGGCACAGATACGCAGTATTTT
CASSYEGTSGTDTQYF
>TRBV6-4|.|.|TRBJ2-2
TGTGCCAGCAGCGGAGGCCCGAAGAACACCGGGGAGCTGTTTTTT
CASSGGPKNTGELFF
>TRBV5-1|TRBD2|.|TRBJ2-3
TGCGCCAGCAGCTTGTTGGCTAGCGGAACAGATACGCAGTATTTT
CASSLLASGTDTQYF
>TRBV11-3|.|.|TRBJ2-1
TGTGCCAGCAGCTTGGCGGGACTGTCAATGAATGAGCAGTTCTTC
CASSLAGLSMNEQFF
>TRBV6-5|TRBD1|once|TRBJ2-7
TGTGCCAGCAAAAGGGGGCCGACCTACGAGCAGTACTTC
CASKRGPTYEQYF
>TRBV5-1|.|.|TRBJ1-1
TGCGCCAGCAGCTTCGGCGGGACTGAAGCTTTCTTT
CASSFGGTEAFF
>TRBV11-2|.|.|TRBJ2-1
TGTGCCAGCAGCGACCGGATGGGGAGACCCTCCTACAATGAGCAGTTCTTC
CASSDRMGRPSYNEQFF
>TRBV2|TRBD1|.|TRBJ1-5
TGTGCCAGCACCGAAGAGGGGACAGGAAATCAGCCCCAGCATTTT
CASTEEGTGNQPQHF
>TRBV12-3/TRBV12-4|.|.|TRBJ1-1
TGTGCCAGCAGACCGACTGGGGCGACTGAAGCTTTCTTT
CASRPTGATEAFF
>TRBV30|.|.|TRBJ1-5
TGTGCCTGGGCACAGTTGGATCAGCCCCAGCATTTT
CAWAQLDQPQHF